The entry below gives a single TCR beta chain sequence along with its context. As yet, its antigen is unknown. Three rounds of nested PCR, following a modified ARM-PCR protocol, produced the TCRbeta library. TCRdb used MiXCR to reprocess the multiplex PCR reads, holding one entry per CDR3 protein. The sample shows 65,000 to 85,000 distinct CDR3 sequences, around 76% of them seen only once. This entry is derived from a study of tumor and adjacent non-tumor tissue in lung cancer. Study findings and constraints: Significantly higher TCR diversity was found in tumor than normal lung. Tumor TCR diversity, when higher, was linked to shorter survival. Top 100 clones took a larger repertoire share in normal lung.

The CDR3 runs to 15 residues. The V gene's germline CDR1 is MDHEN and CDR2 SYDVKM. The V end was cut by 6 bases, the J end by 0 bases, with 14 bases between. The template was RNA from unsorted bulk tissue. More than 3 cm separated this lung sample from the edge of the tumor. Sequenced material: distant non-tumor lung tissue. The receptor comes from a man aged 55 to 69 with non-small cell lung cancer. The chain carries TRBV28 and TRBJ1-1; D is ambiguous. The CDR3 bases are TGTGCCAGCAGGGCGTCCGGGATAGTGAACACTGAAGCTTTCTTT. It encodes CASRASGIVNTEAFF.